Presented here are 14 T cell receptor beta chains from one specimen sequenced in a study of T cell responses to AZD1222 COVID-19 vaccine (dated by TCRdb to the early 2020s). According to the study, the label for this sample's time point signals: about 28 days (+/-7) after the second vaccine dose. The method behind the library was the immunoSEQ multiplex PCR assay. Held by TCRdb, this immuneACCESS table contains in-frame sequences only and omits some clones. Under half of the omission traces to an unresolved V gene where checked; the cause of the rest is unknown. Recorded for this sample are roughly 100,000 clones; around nine tenths of them occurred a single time. About 2.5% of the sample rests with the top ten. The sample was peripheral blood, taken 28 days after the second AZD1222 dose. The receptor set was obtained from an adult who received the AZD1222 COVID-19 vaccine.

The chain carries TRBV7-9 and TRBJ2-1, with D tentatively TRBD1 or TRBD2 (5 bases each). Germline values: CDR1 SEHNR, CDR2 FQNEAQ (reference sequence). This CDR3 has 15 amino acids. V lost 5 bases and J lost 7, with 18 bases in between. The CDR3 loop reads CASSDTTLEGNEQFF. CDR3 bases: TGTGCCAGCAGCGACACTACCCTCGAGGGGAATGAGCAGTTCTTC. The full variable domain, rest sourced from reference TRBV7-9 and TRBJ2-1, is DTGVSQNPRHKITKRGQNVTFRCDPISEHNRLYWYRQTLGQGPEFLTYFQNEAQLEKSRLLSDRFSAERPKGSFSTLEIQRTEQGDSAMYLCASSDTTLEGNEQFFGPGTRLTVL.

The chain couples TRBV9 to TRBJ2-2, with TRBD2 matching 14 bases. After removal of 3 bases from V and 7 bases from J, the junction contained 8 bases not matched to a gene. This CDR3 has 17 amino acids. CDR1 SGDLS and CDR2 YYNGEE come from the germline V gene. CDR3 amino acids: CASSANLGLAGGGELFF. The DNA for the CDR3 is TGTGCCAGCAGCGCCAACCTCGGACTAGCGGGGGGCGGGGAGCTGTTTTTT.

This clone was counted a single time. V is TRBV28 and J is TRBJ2-7; 8 bases are a match to TRBD2. The germline CDR1 and CDR2 sequences are MDHEN and SYDVKM. The CDR3 is made up of 13 amino acids. The ends lost 3 bases at V and 6 bases at J; junction bases unmatched: 4. DNA of the CDR3: TGTGCCAGCAGTTTCAGCGGGAGCCCCGAGCAGTACTTC. Amino acids: CASSFSGSPEQYF.

The chain uses TRBV6-6 and TRBJ2-1; 7 bases map to TRBD1. Germline CDR1 MNHNY, CDR2 SVGAGI (reference sequence). This CDR3 has 13 residues. The V segment lost 4 bases and the J segment 8 bases; nucleotides outside the gene matches: 5. The CDR3 nucleotides read TGTGCCAGCAGTTGGATTCAGGGGGATGAGCAGTTCTTC. It encodes CASSWIQGDEQFF.

J is TRBJ1-4 and V is TRBV7-9, with TRBD1 identical over 9 bases. The germline gives CDR1 SEHNR, CDR2 FQNEAQ (reference sequence). Unmatched junction bases numbered 9, after V lost 7 bases and J lost 6 bases. The CDR3 sequence is 15 residues long. The CDR3 loop is CASTSPGQGDEKLFF. CDR3 in DNA: TGTGCCAGCACCTCACCGGGACAGGGCGATGAAAAACTGTTTTTT.

The chain joins TRBV2 to TRBJ1-4, with TRBD1 matching over 8 bases. V trimming: 6 bases; J trimming: 5 bases; junction bases outside the gene matches: 5. CDR1 and CDR2 from the germline V gene are SNHLY and FYNNEI. The CDR3 totals 14 residues. The CDR3 DNA sequence: TGTGCCAGCAGACTTAGGACAGGGAATGAAAAACTGTTTTTT. Translation: CASRLRTGNEKLFF.

V is TRBV5-1 and J is TRBJ1-3; D is possibly TRBD1 (6 bases). The germline V gene has CDR1 SGHRS and CDR2 YFSETQ. The CDR3 runs 16 residues. V was cut by 0 bases and J by 3 bases, with 13 bases left in between. CDR3 sequence: CASSLAGAAGGNTIYF. The CDR3 coding sequence is TGCGCCAGCAGCTTGGCAGGGGCGGCCGGTGGAAACACCATATATTTT.

The chain links TRBV28 to TRBJ2-3, with 7 bases that match TRBD2. V was clipped by 7 bases and J by 2 bases; unmatched bases: 9. CDR1 and CDR2 (germline): MDHEN, SYDVKM. This CDR3 is 15 amino acids long. This CDR3 reads CASKLLAGVTDTQYF. CDR3 coding DNA: TGTGCCAGCAAGCTTTTGGCGGGAGTCACAGATACGCAGTATTTT.

The V and J genes are TRBV18 and TRBJ1-1; D is possibly TRBD1 (6 bases). Germline loops: CDR1 KGHSH, CDR2 LQKENI. Trimming left V 4 bases short and J 4 bases short, with 16 bases between. The CDR3 extends over 15 amino acids. The CDR3 reads CASSLGSGGLTEAFF. CDR3 DNA: TGTGCCAGCTCACTCGGATCTGGGGGCCTCACTGAAGCTTTCTTT.

This chain joins TRBV28 and TRBJ1-4, with TRBD1 identical over 9 bases. The J segment lost 3 bases and the V segment lost 8 bases, leaving 19 bases of the junction unmatched. Germline V gene data show CDR1 as MDHEN and CDR2 as SYDVKM. This CDR3 contains 19 residues. CDR3 residues: CASSSPFLRQGVPNEKLFF. The CDR3 DNA is TGTGCCAGCTCCTCCCCCTTCCTTCGACAGGGGGTACCTAATGAAAAACTGTTTTTT.

In nucleotides, the CDR3 is TGTGCCAGCAGCCCCGGGAAGGGAAACTATGGCTACACCTTC. It codes for CASSPGKGNYGYTF. This chain joins TRBV7-2 and TRBJ1-2, with no clear D. V lost 5 bases and J 2 bases, leaving 12 bases between the germline ends. The length of the CDR3 is 14 residues. Germline V lookup: CDR1 SGHTA, CDR2 FQGNSA.

The chain uses TRBV11-2 and TRBJ1-1; 7 positions agree with TRBD1. V gave up 4 bases and J gave up 2 bases; unmatched junction bases: 7. Germline V gene lookup returns CDR1 SGHAT and CDR2 FQNNGV. The CDR3 consists of 15 residues. Here the CDR3 DNA reads TGTGCCAGCAGCTATCGACAGGGTCGAAACACTGAAGCTTTCTTT. Amino acid sequence: CASSYRQGRNTEAFF.

The chain couples TRBV9 to TRBJ2-5; TRBD1 is a possible D gene (5 bases). This CDR3 spans 13 amino acids. CDR1 SGDLS and CDR2 YYNGEE come from the germline V gene. V lost 6 bases, J lost 3 bases, and 12 bases lay in between. CDR3 protein: CASTKTEKETQYF. CDR3 bases: TGTGCCAGCACCAAGACAGAGAAAGAGACCCAGTACTTC.

This clone showed up just once. The chain has TRBV6-6 and TRBJ1-1, with TRBD1 matching 10 bases. Per germline, CDR1 MNHNY and CDR2 SVGAGI (reference sequence). The junction had 3 bases not matched to a gene; V was cut back by 7 bases and J by 4 bases. The CDR3 covers 13 residues. The CDR3 protein is CASTRTGGTEAFF. DNA for the CDR3: TGTGCCAGCACCAGGACAGGGGGCACTGAAGCTTTCTTT.